This is a list of T cell receptor beta chains from one sample in a study of T cells in Graves' hyperthyroidism and ophthalmopathy. TCRdb independently ran MiXCR on the multiplex PCR reads; one entry per CDR3 protein. The sample has some 340,000 distinct CDR3 sequences; roughly 15% are singletons. Sequencing was done on a sample of blood. Source of these receptors: a woman aged 40 to 50 with Graves' ophthalmopathy. Each CDR3 is given with its conserved first and last residue. The order of the fields is J gene, D gene, clone size, V gene, CDR3 DNA, CDR3 protein. D genes are given only for firm matches. Where a row states a size, it is once, few, many or the class of an expanded clone; other rows omit it.

j_call: TRBJ2-1
d_call: TRBD2
clone_size: -
v_call: TRBV6-2/TRBV6-3
cdr3_nt: TGTGCCAGCAGTCCAAGTCGACTAGCGGGGTACAATGAGCAGTTCTTC
cdr3_aa: CASSPSRLAGYNEQFF

j_call: TRBJ2-1
d_call: -
clone_size: -
v_call: TRBV5-5
cdr3_nt: TGTGCCAGCAGCTTGGACGGGGGAGTCGACAATGAGCAGTTCTTC
cdr3_aa: CASSLDGGVDNEQFF

j_call: TRBJ1-6
d_call: -
clone_size: few
v_call: TRBV15
cdr3_nt: TGTGCCACCAAAGAAGGTGGGCGTAATTCACCCCTCCACTTT
cdr3_aa: CATKEGGRNSPLHF

j_call: TRBJ2-1
d_call: -
clone_size: many
v_call: TRBV6-1
cdr3_nt: TGTGCCAGCAGTTTGGATGGGGTGAGGTCCTACAATGAGCAGTTCTTC
cdr3_aa: CASSLDGVRSYNEQFF

j_call: TRBJ2-1
d_call: -
clone_size: many
v_call: TRBV12-5
cdr3_nt: TGTGCTAGTGGTTTGGTATCTTTTGGCGGTAACTCCTACAATGAGCAGTTCTTC
cdr3_aa: CASGLVSFGGNSYNEQFF

j_call: TRBJ2-5
d_call: TRBD1
clone_size: -
v_call: TRBV5-1
cdr3_nt: TGCGCCAGCAGCTTTGAAGGGGGCGTAGAGACCCAGTACTTC
cdr3_aa: CASSFEGGVETQYF

j_call: TRBJ2-7
d_call: -
clone_size: -
v_call: TRBV28
cdr3_nt: TGTGCCAGCAGTTTATGGTCGGCGGGCTCCTACGAGCAGTACTTC
cdr3_aa: CASSLWSAGSYEQYF

j_call: TRBJ2-1
d_call: TRBD2
clone_size: -
v_call: TRBV5-4
cdr3_nt: TGTGCCAGCAGCTCCGGACTAGCGGGGACCTACAATGAGCAGTTCTTC
cdr3_aa: CASSSGLAGTYNEQFF

j_call: TRBJ2-2
d_call: -
clone_size: many
v_call: TRBV27
cdr3_nt: TGTGCCACCCAGGGGGCCAGCGGGAGGAACACCGGGGAGCTGTTTTTT
cdr3_aa: CATQGASGRNTGELFF

j_call: TRBJ2-7
d_call: -
clone_size: -
v_call: TRBV7-2
cdr3_nt: TGTGCCAGCAGCTTAACTCCACGGGCCGAGCAGTACTTC
cdr3_aa: CASSLTPRAEQYF

j_call: TRBJ1-5
d_call: -
clone_size: -
v_call: TRBV20-1
cdr3_nt: TGCAGTGCTCAGAACAGGGTCAGCAATCAGCCCCAGCATTTT
cdr3_aa: CSAQNRVSNQPQHF

j_call: TRBJ2-1
d_call: -
clone_size: many
v_call: TRBV7-2
cdr3_nt: TGTGCCAGCAGCTCCATGAACGGCGGCTCCTACAATGAGCAGTTCTTC
cdr3_aa: CASSSMNGGSYNEQFF

j_call: TRBJ2-3
d_call: TRBD1
clone_size: -
v_call: TRBV7-2
cdr3_nt: TGTGCCAGCAGCGCAAGGGGACAGCCAGATACGCAGTATTTT
cdr3_aa: CASSARGQPDTQYF

j_call: TRBJ1-3
d_call: -
clone_size: few
v_call: TRBV29-1
cdr3_nt: TGCAGCGTTGACGTTGGGGGCTCTGGAAACACCATATATTTT
cdr3_aa: CSVDVGGSGNTIYF

j_call: TRBJ2-5
d_call: TRBD1
clone_size: -
v_call: TRBV7-2
cdr3_nt: TGTGCCAGCAGCCCCGGACAGGGGATTCAAGAGACCCAGTACTTC
cdr3_aa: CASSPGQGIQETQYF

j_call: TRBJ1-1
d_call: -
clone_size: few
v_call: TRBV20-1
cdr3_nt: TGCAGTGCTAGTTTTTCAGGTTTCGAATGGGAGGCCACTGAAGCTTTCTTT
cdr3_aa: CSASFSGFEWEATEAFF

j_call: TRBJ2-1
d_call: -
clone_size: few
v_call: TRBV7-9
cdr3_nt: TGTGCCAGCAACACCCGGGACATAAAGTTCTATGAGCAGTTCTTC
cdr3_aa: CASNTRDIKFYEQFF

j_call: TRBJ1-6
d_call: -
clone_size: -
v_call: TRBV19
cdr3_nt: TGTGCCAGTAGTGGCTGGAGCTCCTATAATTCACCCCTCCACTTT
cdr3_aa: CASSGWSSYNSPLHF

j_call: TRBJ2-3
d_call: -
clone_size: -
v_call: TRBV29-1
cdr3_nt: TGCAGCGTGGGTAGGGGAGGTTACACAGATACGCAGTATTTT
cdr3_aa: CSVGRGGYTDTQYF

j_call: TRBJ2-3
d_call: TRBD1
clone_size: many
v_call: TRBV7-9
cdr3_nt: TGTGCCAGCAGCTTTGGGCACAGGGGGACGGGCACAGATACGCAGTATTTT
cdr3_aa: CASSFGHRGTGTDTQYF

j_call: TRBJ2-7
d_call: -
clone_size: many
v_call: TRBV2
cdr3_nt: TGTGCCAGCAGTGAAGGTTCCCGGGCCAGTCCCTACGAGCAGTACTTC
cdr3_aa: CASSEGSRASPYEQYF

j_call: TRBJ2-1
d_call: -
clone_size: many
v_call: TRBV5-6
cdr3_nt: TGTGCCAGCAGCGCCGCCGGGGGCCCCTACAATGAGCAGTTCTTC
cdr3_aa: CASSAAGGPYNEQFF

j_call: TRBJ2-5
d_call: TRBD1
clone_size: -
v_call: TRBV12-5
cdr3_nt: TGTGCTAGTGGCACAGGGGTTGGGGAGACCCAGTACTTC
cdr3_aa: CASGTGVGETQYF

j_call: TRBJ1-1
d_call: -
clone_size: many
v_call: TRBV16
cdr3_nt: TGTGCCAGCAGCCGTCCATCGCCCGAAGCTTTCTTT
cdr3_aa: CASSRPSPEAFF

j_call: TRBJ2-5
d_call: -
clone_size: few
v_call: TRBV7-6
cdr3_nt: TGTGCCAGCAGCTTAGCATCGGTACGGCGGCGGGAGACCCAGTACTTC
cdr3_aa: CASSLASVRRRETQYF

j_call: TRBJ1-5
d_call: -
clone_size: many
v_call: TRBV19
cdr3_nt: TGTGCCAGTAGTATCCGGGACACCAATCAGCCCCAGCATTTT
cdr3_aa: CASSIRDTNQPQHF

j_call: TRBJ1-6
d_call: -
clone_size: -
v_call: TRBV6-1
cdr3_nt: TGTGCCAGCAGTGGAGCAGGGAATTCACCCCTCCACTTT
cdr3_aa: CASSGAGNSPLHF

j_call: TRBJ1-1
d_call: -
clone_size: -
v_call: TRBV6-1
cdr3_nt: TGTGCCAGCAGGATCGACGGGAACACTGGAGCTTTCTTT
cdr3_aa: CASRIDGNTGAFF

j_call: TRBJ2-7
d_call: -
clone_size: many
v_call: TRBV2
cdr3_nt: TGTGCCAGCAACATCTGGAGGGGGCCAGGGGAGCAGTACTTC
cdr3_aa: CASNIWRGPGEQYF

j_call: TRBJ2-2
d_call: TRBD2
clone_size: -
v_call: TRBV20-1
cdr3_nt: TGCAGTGCTAGACCTTTAAATAGCGGGAGGGCACTGGCCGGGGAGCTGTTTTTT
cdr3_aa: CSARPLNSGRALAGELFF

j_call: TRBJ2-5
d_call: TRBD1
clone_size: many
v_call: TRBV6-1
cdr3_nt: TGTGCCAGCAGTCGGGACAGGGGAGTTACCGGCGAGACCCAGTACTTC
cdr3_aa: CASSRDRGVTGETQYF

j_call: TRBJ2-4
d_call: -
clone_size: -
v_call: TRBV5-1
cdr3_nt: TGCGCCAGCAGCTTGGCTGGGGGCCTTTCACTCCGAGCCAAAAACATTCAGTACTTC
cdr3_aa: CASSLAGGLSLRAKNIQYF

j_call: TRBJ2-3
d_call: TRBD2
clone_size: many
v_call: TRBV20-1
cdr3_nt: TGCAGTGCTAGGGAGCGGGAGGGCACAGATACGCAGTATTTT
cdr3_aa: CSAREREGTDTQYF

j_call: TRBJ2-5
d_call: -
clone_size: many
v_call: TRBV11-2
cdr3_nt: TGTGCCAGCAGCTTAGATACGGAGACCCAGTACTTC
cdr3_aa: CASSLDTETQYF

j_call: TRBJ2-2
d_call: TRBD2
clone_size: -
v_call: TRBV15
cdr3_nt: TGTGCCACCAGCAGAGACTTAGCGGGGGGAATTACCGGGGAGCTGTTTTTT
cdr3_aa: CATSRDLAGGITGELFF

j_call: TRBJ2-3
d_call: -
clone_size: -
v_call: TRBV19
cdr3_nt: TGTGCCAGTCGACGGAAAGGGTTGACAGATACGCGGTATTTT
cdr3_aa: CASRRKGLTDTRYF

j_call: TRBJ1-6
d_call: -
clone_size: many
v_call: TRBV25-1
cdr3_nt: TGTGCCAGCAGTACAACAGGAATGAATTCACCCCTCCACTTT
cdr3_aa: CASSTTGMNSPLHF

j_call: TRBJ2-5
d_call: TRBD1
clone_size: many
v_call: TRBV20-1
cdr3_nt: TGCAGTGCGAACGACAGGGTTGAGACCCAGTACTTC
cdr3_aa: CSANDRVETQYF

j_call: TRBJ1-1
d_call: -
clone_size: many
v_call: TRBV19
cdr3_nt: TGTGCCAGTAGTATACGAGGTAACACTGAAGCTTTCTTT
cdr3_aa: CASSIRGNTEAFF

j_call: TRBJ2-7
d_call: -
clone_size: many
v_call: TRBV20-1
cdr3_nt: TGCAGTGCAAGAGATCCAGGGGGGAGCTACGAGCAGTACTTC
cdr3_aa: CSARDPGGSYEQYF

j_call: TRBJ2-7
d_call: -
clone_size: many
v_call: TRBV28
cdr3_nt: TGTGCCAGCAGGTGGACGGACCTCTCCTACGAGCAGTACTTC
cdr3_aa: CASRWTDLSYEQYF

j_call: TRBJ2-2
d_call: -
clone_size: many
v_call: TRBV6-1
cdr3_nt: TGTGCCAGCAGTCGCCAGGACAGTCGGAACACCGGGGAGCTGTTTTTT
cdr3_aa: CASSRQDSRNTGELFF

j_call: TRBJ1-5
d_call: -
clone_size: -
v_call: TRBV4-2
cdr3_nt: TGTGCCAGCAGCCAAGATCGAAGTAGCAATCAGCCCCAGCATTTT
cdr3_aa: CASSQDRSSNQPQHF

j_call: TRBJ2-3
d_call: -
clone_size: many
v_call: TRBV7-2
cdr3_nt: TGTGCCAGCAGCTTAGGGAGGACAGGGAGGGGCACAGATACGCAGTATTTT
cdr3_aa: CASSLGRTGRGTDTQYF

j_call: TRBJ1-1
d_call: -
clone_size: many
v_call: TRBV10-3
cdr3_nt: TGTGCCATCAGTGAGTGGGGAGGTGACACTGAAGCTTTCTTT
cdr3_aa: CAISEWGGDTEAFF

j_call: TRBJ2-3
d_call: TRBD2
clone_size: many
v_call: TRBV7-2
cdr3_nt: TGTGCCAGCAGCCCCTCTAGCGGGGGGCTTCGCACAGATACGCAGTATTTT
cdr3_aa: CASSPSSGGLRTDTQYF

j_call: TRBJ2-5
d_call: -
clone_size: -
v_call: TRBV6-2/TRBV6-3
cdr3_nt: TGTGCCGGCACAACGGGAGAGACCCAGTACTTC
cdr3_aa: CAGTTGETQYF

j_call: TRBJ2-7
d_call: TRBD1
clone_size: many
v_call: TRBV6-1
cdr3_nt: TGTGCCAGCAGCGGACAGGGGGCCTCTCGGGAGCAGTACTTC
cdr3_aa: CASSGQGASREQYF

j_call: TRBJ2-5
d_call: TRBD2
clone_size: few
v_call: TRBV2
cdr3_nt: TGTGCCAGCAGCCTCTATGGACTAGCGGGGGAAGGGGAGACCCAGTACTTC
cdr3_aa: CASSLYGLAGEGETQYF

j_call: TRBJ2-3
d_call: TRBD2
clone_size: -
v_call: TRBV30
cdr3_nt: TGTGCCTGGGGGGGACTAGCGGGAGGGACAGATACGCAGTATTTT
cdr3_aa: CAWGGLAGGTDTQYF

j_call: TRBJ2-7
d_call: -
clone_size: few
v_call: TRBV29-1
cdr3_nt: TGCAGCGTTGAAGAAACAGAAGCCTACGAGCAGTACTTC
cdr3_aa: CSVEETEAYEQYF

j_call: TRBJ1-2
d_call: -
clone_size: many
v_call: TRBV7-8
cdr3_nt: TGTGCCAGCAGCTCCCTATACGGCTACACCTTC
cdr3_aa: CASSSLYGYTF

j_call: TRBJ1-5
d_call: -
clone_size: -
v_call: TRBV7-2
cdr3_nt: TGTGCCGGCAGCTTAGTTCTAGGGACAAATCAGCCCCAGCATTTT
cdr3_aa: CAGSLVLGTNQPQHF

j_call: TRBJ2-7
d_call: -
clone_size: many
v_call: TRBV6-5
cdr3_nt: TGTGCCAGCAGTTACACAGGGACGGGGTACGAGCAGTACTTC
cdr3_aa: CASSYTGTGYEQYF

j_call: TRBJ2-5
d_call: -
clone_size: many
v_call: TRBV6-6
cdr3_nt: TGTGCCAGCAGTTACTCAGGAGCCCAAGAGACCCAGTACTTC
cdr3_aa: CASSYSGAQETQYF

j_call: TRBJ1-5
d_call: -
clone_size: -
v_call: TRBV6-1
cdr3_nt: TGTGCCAGCAGTGAATCTACGGCGGGCAATCAGCCCCAGCATTTT
cdr3_aa: CASSESTAGNQPQHF

j_call: TRBJ2-1
d_call: TRBD1
clone_size: few
v_call: TRBV19
cdr3_nt: TGTGCCAGTAGTAGGGACAGGGCGCTATATGGTGGGGAGTTCTTC
cdr3_aa: CASSRDRALYGGEFF

j_call: TRBJ2-5
d_call: -
clone_size: many
v_call: TRBV27
cdr3_nt: TGTGCCTCCAGTCTCACCGGGCCCGAGGCCAGGACCCAGTACTTC
cdr3_aa: CASSLTGPEARTQYF

j_call: TRBJ1-5
d_call: -
clone_size: many
v_call: TRBV7-8
cdr3_nt: TGTGCCAGCAGTCTAAACTACAAGAATCAGCCCCAGCATTTT
cdr3_aa: CASSLNYKNQPQHF

j_call: TRBJ2-2
d_call: -
clone_size: many
v_call: TRBV6-2/TRBV6-3
cdr3_nt: TGTGCCAGCAGTTACGGGGCAGGGAGCACCGGGGAGCTGTTTTTT
cdr3_aa: CASSYGAGSTGELFF